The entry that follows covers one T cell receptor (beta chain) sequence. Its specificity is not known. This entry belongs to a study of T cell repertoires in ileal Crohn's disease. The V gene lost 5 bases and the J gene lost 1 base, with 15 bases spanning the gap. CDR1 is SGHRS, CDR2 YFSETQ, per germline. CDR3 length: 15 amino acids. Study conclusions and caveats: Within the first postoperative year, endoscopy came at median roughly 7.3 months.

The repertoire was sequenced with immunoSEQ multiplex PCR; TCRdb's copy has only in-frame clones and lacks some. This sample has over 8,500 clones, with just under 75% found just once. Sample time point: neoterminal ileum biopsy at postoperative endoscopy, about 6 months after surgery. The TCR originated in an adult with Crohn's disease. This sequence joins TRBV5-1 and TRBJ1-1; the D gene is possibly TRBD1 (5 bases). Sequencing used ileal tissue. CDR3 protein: CASSATGPSNTEAFF. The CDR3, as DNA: TGCGCCAGCAGTGCAACAGGTCCATCGAACACTGAAGCTTTCTTT.